These 5 T cell receptor beta chains were sequenced from one sample in a study of T cells in Graves' hyperthyroidism and ophthalmopathy. From RNA transcripts, TCR beta CDR3 regions were amplified. Researchers ran a first-round RT-PCR on the TCR CDR3 using the HTBI primer set. MiXCR, run by TCRdb on the multiplex PCR reads, gives a single entry per CDR3 protein. The sample contains roughly 280,000 distinct CDR3 sequences, over 15% of which appear only once. Sequenced input: blood. These receptors originate from a woman aged 60-70 years with Graves' ophthalmopathy.

In this sample, this clonotype turned up many times. The chain uses TRBV28 and TRBJ2-4, with 7 bases aligning to TRBD1. Looked up from germline, CDR1 is MDHEN and CDR2 is SYDVKM. CDR3 length equals 14 residues. Germline trimming cut 6 bases from V and 1 base from J; bases unmatched to any gene: 3. Written as DNA, the CDR3 is TGTGCCAGCAGACAGGGACAGGCCAAAAACATTCAGTACTTC. Translated, it gives CASRQGQAKNIQYF.

There are many counts of this clonotype. The rearrangement uses TRBV2 and TRBJ2-3, with TRBD2 identical over 12 bases. CDR1 and CDR2 (germline): SNHLY, FYNNEI. Trimming cost V 4 bases and J 1 base; bases outside gene matches: 0. The CDR3 has 15 amino acids. CDR3 residues: CASSGLAGGTDTQYF. The CDR3 region has the DNA TGTGCCAGCAGTGGACTAGCGGGGGGCACAGATACGCAGTATTTT.

This clonotype was found once. Relative to the germline gene, one junction end is altered; a read error may explain this. The V call is TRBV28, the J call TRBJ1-2; D uncertain. Germline V gene sequence: CDR1 MDHEN, CDR2 SYDVKM. This CDR3 is built from 11 residues. DNA of the CDR3: TGTGCCGGCAGTGGTAACTATGGCTACACCTTC. Translating gives CAGSGNYGYTF.

CDR3 bases: TGTGCCAGCAGTGCGGGGGCGAACAAAGGCGGCTACACCTTC. It translates to CASSAGANKGGYTF. The V call is TRBV6-2 or TRBV6-3, the J call TRBJ1-2; perhaps TRBD1 as D (6 bases). This CDR3 is 14 amino acids long. Germline-derived CDR1 and CDR2 are MNHEY and SVGEGT. V was shortened by 5 bases and J by 8 bases, with 18 bases between the two germline ends.

This clonotype was seen ten or more times. The rearrangement links TRBV6-1 to TRBJ1-1; 7 bases match TRBD1. The germline gives CDR1 MNHNS, CDR2 SASEGT. The junction had 12 bases not matched to a gene; V was cut back by 2 bases and J by 6 bases. This CDR3 is 16 amino acids long. CDR3: CASSEILGQYYPEAFF. CDR3 DNA sequence: TGTGCCAGCAGTGAAATACTGGGACAGTACTACCCTGAAGCTTTCTTT.